This T cell receptor (beta chain) derives from a study of T-cell reconstitution after alpha-beta-depleted transplantation in children. Trimming cost V 7 bases and J 0 bases, with 8 bases left between them. CDR1 MNHNS and CDR2 SASEGT come from the germline V gene. CDR3 length equals 13 residues. A TCRbeta library incorporating unique molecular identifiers was prepared. A single record per CDR3 protein comes from TCRdb applying MiXCR to the PCR reads. The sample carries approximately 520,000 distinct CDR3 sequences, less than 35% recorded once. The sequences come from PBMCs from the stem cell graft donor, collected from the stem cell graft. The rearrangement links TRBV6-1 to TRBJ2-3, with a possible D match to TRBD2 (6 bases). The receptor was derived from a human donor who donated a stem cell graft to a child with aplastic anemia. The CDR3 loop reads CASKSGSTDTQYF. CDR3 DNA: TGTGCCAGCAAGAGCGGGAGCACAGATACGCAGTATTTT.